The clone carrying this T cell receptor (beta chain) was detected a few times. Its antigen is currently unknown. The data were taken from a study of T-cell memory formation after mild COVID-19. Study-level points and caveats: Pre-infection memory showed some responding clones, and this suggested that cross-reactive memory joined.

TCRdb fed the 5' RACE reads into MiXCR, producing one record per CDR3 protein. The table includes 200,000 to 250,000 distinct CDR3 sequences, over 9% detected once. The source is a man younger than 35 who had mild COVID-19 (a few samples of this study predate the infection). Cell type and time point are not known. The specimen sequenced was PBMCs or a T cell subset sorted from them (not recorded which).

CDR3 nucleotides: TGCGCCAGCAGCGAGGGACTAGCGGGGGGACGTTACAATGAGCAGTTCTTC. It yields the protein CASSEGLAGGRYNEQFF. This rearrangement joins TRBV5-1 to TRBJ2-1, with 15 bases lining up with TRBD2. Germline V lookup: CDR1 SGHRS, CDR2 YFSETQ. The CDR3 consists of 17 residues. With 4 bases clipped from V and 4 bases from J, the junction kept 6 bases outside the gene matches.